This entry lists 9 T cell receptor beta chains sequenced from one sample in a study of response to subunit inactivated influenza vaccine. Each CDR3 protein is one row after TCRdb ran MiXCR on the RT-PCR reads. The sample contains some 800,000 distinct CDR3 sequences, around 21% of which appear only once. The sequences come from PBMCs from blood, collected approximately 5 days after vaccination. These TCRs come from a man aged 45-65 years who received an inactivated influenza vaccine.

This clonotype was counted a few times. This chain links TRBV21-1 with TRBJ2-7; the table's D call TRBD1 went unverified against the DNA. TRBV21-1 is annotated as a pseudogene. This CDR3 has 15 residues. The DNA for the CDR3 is TGTGCCAGCAGCCCCGGTAGGACAGGGATTTACGAGCAGTACTTC. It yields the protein CASSPGRTGIYEQYF.

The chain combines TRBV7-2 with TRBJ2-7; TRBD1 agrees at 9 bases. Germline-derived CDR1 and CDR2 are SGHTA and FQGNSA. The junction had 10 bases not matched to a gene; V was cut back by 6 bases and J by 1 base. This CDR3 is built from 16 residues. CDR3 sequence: CASRISTGTGSYEQYF. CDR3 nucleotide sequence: TGTGCCAGCAGAATTAGTACCGGGACAGGGTCCTACGAGCAGTACTTC.

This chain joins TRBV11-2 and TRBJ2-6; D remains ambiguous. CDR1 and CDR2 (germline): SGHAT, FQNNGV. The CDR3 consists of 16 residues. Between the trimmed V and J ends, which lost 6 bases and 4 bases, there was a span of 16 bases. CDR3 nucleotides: TGTGCCAGCAGGGGAATAATCAAGCCCGGGGCCAACGTCCTGACTTTC. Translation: CASRGIIKPGANVLTF.

The CDR3: CAWSRQVYGELFF. Written as DNA, the CDR3 is TGTGCCTGGAGTCGACAGGTATACGGGGAGCTGTTTTTT. The chain couples TRBV30 to TRBJ2-2; the D gene is possibly TRBD1 (6 bases). Trimming took off 2 bases at V and 7 bases at J, with 11 bases between the two ends. The V gene's germline CDR1 is GTSNPN and CDR2 SVGIG (reference sequence). The CDR3 totals 13 residues.

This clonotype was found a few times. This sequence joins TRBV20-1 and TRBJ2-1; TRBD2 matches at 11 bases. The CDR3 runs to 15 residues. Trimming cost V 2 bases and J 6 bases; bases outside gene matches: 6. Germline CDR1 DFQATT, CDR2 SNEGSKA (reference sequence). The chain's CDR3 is CSARLAGGLGNEQFF. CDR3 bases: TGCAGTGCTAGATTAGCGGGAGGGCTGGGCAATGAGCAGTTCTTC.

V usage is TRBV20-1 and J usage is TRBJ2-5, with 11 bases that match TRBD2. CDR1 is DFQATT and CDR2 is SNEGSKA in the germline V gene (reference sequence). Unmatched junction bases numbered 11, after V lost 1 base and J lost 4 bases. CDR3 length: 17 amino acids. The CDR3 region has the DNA TGCAGTGCTAGAGGAGTAGCGGGAGGGACTTTTTCAGAGACCCAGTACTTC. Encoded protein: CSARGVAGGTFSETQYF.

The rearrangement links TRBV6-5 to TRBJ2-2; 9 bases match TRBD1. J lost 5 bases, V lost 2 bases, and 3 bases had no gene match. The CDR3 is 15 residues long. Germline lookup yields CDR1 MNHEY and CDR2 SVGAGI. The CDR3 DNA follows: TGTGCCAGCAGTTACGGGGACAGGGAAACCGGGGAGCTGTTTTTT. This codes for CASSYGDRETGELFF.

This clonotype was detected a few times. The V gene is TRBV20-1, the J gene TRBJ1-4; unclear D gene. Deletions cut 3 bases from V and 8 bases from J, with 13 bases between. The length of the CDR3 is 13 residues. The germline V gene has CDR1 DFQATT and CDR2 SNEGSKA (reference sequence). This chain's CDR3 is CSARSGQEEKLFF. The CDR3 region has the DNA TGCAGTGCTAGGAGTGGGCAGGAAGAAAAACTGTTTTTT.

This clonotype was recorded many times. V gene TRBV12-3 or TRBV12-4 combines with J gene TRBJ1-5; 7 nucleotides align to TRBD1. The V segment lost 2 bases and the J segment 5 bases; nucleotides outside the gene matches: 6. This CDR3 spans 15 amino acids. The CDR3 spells CASSLTDREDQPQHF. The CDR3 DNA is TGTGCCAGCAGTTTAACCGACAGGGAAGATCAGCCCCAGCATTTT.